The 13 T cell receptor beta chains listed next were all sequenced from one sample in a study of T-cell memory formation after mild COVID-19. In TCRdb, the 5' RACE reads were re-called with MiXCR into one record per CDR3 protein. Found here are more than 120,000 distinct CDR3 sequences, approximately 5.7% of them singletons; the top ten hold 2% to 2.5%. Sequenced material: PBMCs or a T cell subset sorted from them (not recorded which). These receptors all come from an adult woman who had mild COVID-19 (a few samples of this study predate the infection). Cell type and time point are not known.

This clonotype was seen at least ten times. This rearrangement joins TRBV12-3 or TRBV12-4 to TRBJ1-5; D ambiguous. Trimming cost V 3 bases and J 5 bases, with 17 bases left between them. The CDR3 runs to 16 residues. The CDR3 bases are TGTGCCAGCAGTTTCGTTTGGGCAGTTCGAGATCAGCCCCAGCATTTT. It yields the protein CASSFVWAVRDQPQHF.

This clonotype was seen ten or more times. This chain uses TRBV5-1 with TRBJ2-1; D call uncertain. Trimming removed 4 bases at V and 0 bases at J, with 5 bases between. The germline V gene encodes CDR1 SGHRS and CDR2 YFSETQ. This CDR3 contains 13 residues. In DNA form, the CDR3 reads TGCGCCAGCAGCCCGAGCTCCTACAATGAGCAGTTCTTC. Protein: CASSPSSYNEQFF.

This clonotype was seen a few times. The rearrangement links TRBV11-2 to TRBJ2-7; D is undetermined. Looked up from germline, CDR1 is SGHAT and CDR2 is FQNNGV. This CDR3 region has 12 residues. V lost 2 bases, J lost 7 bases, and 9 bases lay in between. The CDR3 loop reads CASSLRPREQYF. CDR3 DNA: TGTGCCAGCAGCTTAAGACCCAGGGAGCAGTACTTC.

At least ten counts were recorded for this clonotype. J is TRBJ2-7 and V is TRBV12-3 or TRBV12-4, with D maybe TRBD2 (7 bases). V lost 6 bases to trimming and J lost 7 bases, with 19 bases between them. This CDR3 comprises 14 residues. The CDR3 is CASSQSAGAREQYF. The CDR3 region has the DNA TGTGCCAGCAGCCAGAGTGCGGGGGCTCGGGAGCAGTACTTC.

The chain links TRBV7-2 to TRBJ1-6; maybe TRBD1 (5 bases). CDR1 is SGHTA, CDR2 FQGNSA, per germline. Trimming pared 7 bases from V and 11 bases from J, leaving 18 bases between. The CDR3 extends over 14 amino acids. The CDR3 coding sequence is TGTGCCAGCAAAGTAGAGGCAGGGAGAACACCCCTCCACTTT. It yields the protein CASKVEAGRTPLHF.

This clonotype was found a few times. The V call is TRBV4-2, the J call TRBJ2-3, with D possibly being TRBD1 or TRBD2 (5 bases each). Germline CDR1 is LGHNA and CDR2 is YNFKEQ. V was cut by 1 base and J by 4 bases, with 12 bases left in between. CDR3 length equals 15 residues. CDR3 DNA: TGTGCCAGCAGCCAAGGAGGGGCCGGGGCAGATACGCAGTATTTT. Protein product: CASSQGGAGADTQYF.

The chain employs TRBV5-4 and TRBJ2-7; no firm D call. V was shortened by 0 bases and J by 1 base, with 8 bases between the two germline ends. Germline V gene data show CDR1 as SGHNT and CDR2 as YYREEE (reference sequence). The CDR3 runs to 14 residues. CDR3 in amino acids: CASSLVGPSYEQYF. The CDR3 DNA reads TGTGCCAGCAGCTTGGTAGGGCCGTCCTACGAGCAGTACTTC.

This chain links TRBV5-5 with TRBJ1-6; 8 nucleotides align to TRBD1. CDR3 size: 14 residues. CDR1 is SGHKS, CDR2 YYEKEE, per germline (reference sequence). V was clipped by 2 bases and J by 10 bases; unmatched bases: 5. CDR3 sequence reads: CASSFRQGRSPLHF. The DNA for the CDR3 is TGTGCCAGCAGCTTTCGACAGGGGCGGTCACCCCTCCACTTT.

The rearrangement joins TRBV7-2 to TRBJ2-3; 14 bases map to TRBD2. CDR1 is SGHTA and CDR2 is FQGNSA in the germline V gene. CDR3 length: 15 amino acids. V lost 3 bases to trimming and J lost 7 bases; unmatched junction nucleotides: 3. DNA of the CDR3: TGTGCCAGCAGCTTGACTAGCGGGGGGGCGAATACGCAGTATTTT. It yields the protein CASSLTSGGANTQYF.

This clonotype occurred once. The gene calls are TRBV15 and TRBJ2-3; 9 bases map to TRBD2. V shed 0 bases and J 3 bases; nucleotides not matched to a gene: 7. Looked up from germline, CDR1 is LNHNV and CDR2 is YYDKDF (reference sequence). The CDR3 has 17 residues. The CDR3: CATSRDRLAAATDTQYF. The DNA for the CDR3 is TGTGCCACCAGCAGAGATCGACTAGCGGCGGCAACAGATACGCAGTATTTT. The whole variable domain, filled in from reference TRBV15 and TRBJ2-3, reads DAMVIQNPRYQVTQFGKPVTLSCSQTLNHNVMYWYQQKSSQAPKLLFHYYDKDFNNEADTPDNFQSRRPNTSFCFLDIRSPGLGDTAMYLCATSRDRLAAATDTQYFGPGTRLTVL.

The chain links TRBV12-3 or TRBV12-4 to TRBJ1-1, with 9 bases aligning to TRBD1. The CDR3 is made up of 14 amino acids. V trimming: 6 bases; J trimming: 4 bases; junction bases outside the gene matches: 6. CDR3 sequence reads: CASSGDRAGTEAFF. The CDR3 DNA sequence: TGTGCCAGCAGCGGGGACAGGGCGGGCACTGAAGCTTTCTTT.

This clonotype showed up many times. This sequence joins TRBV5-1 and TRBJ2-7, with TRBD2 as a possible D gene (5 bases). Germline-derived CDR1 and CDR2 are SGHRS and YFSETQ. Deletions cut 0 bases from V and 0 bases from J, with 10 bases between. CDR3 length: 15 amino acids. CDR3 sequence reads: CASSLGTGISYEQYF. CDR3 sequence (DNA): TGCGCCAGCAGCTTGGGGACGGGGATCTCCTACGAGCAGTACTTC.

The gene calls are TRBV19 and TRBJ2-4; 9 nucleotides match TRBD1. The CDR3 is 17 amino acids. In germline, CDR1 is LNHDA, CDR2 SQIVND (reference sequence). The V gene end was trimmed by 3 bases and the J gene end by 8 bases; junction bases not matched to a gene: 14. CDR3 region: CASSMDRGTPVQDIQYF. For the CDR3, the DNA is TGTGCCAGTAGTATGGACAGGGGCACCCCGGTACAAGACATTCAGTACTTC.